The 19 T cell receptor beta chains below were found in one sample sequenced in a study of control samples from healthy donors and cancer patients. TCRdb's table, derived via immunoSEQ multiplex PCR, lists solely in-frame clones and lacks some. The sample lists 120,000 or so clones; about 83% were seen once. The sequenced material came from blood. All receptors derive from a man younger than 40 in good health.

This chain uses TRBV4-1 with TRBJ1-3; possible D gene TRBD1, 6 bases. The CDR3 sequence is 15 residues long. Germline assignment: CDR1 MGHRA and CDR2 YSYEKL. Trimming removed 4 bases from V and 6 bases from J, with 16 bases in between. The CDR3 protein is CASSLVTGMANTIYF. As DNA, the CDR3 is TGCGCCAGCAGCCTAGTTACAGGGATGGCAAACACCATATATTTT.

This clone has more than one count but fewer than ten. V and J are TRBV5-5 and TRBJ1-6; tentatively, D is TRBD1 (6 bases). CDR1 is SGHKS and CDR2 is YYEKEE in the germline V gene (reference sequence). Trimming shortened V by 1 base and J by 7 bases, and 12 bases separated the two germline ends. This CDR3 has 15 residues. In DNA form, the CDR3 reads TGTGCCAGCAGCTTGAATGGACAGAGAAATTCACCCCTCCACTTT. This encodes CASSLNGQRNSPLHF.

The rearrangement joins TRBV7-9 to TRBJ2-1; TRBD2 aligns across 12 bases. Germline V gives CDR1 SEHNR, CDR2 FQNEAQ (reference sequence). With V trimmed by 5 bases and J by 6 bases, 11 bases remained unmatched. The CDR3 contains 17 residues. CDR3 in amino acids: CASSRYSSGGAINEQFF. The CDR3 DNA is TGTGCCAGCAGCCGTTATTCTAGCGGGGGGGCCATCAATGAGCAGTTCTTC.

The chain employs TRBV21-1 and TRBJ2-4; TRBD2 is the table's D call and was not checked against the DNA. TRBV21-1 is tagged as a pseudogene. The CDR3 spans 20 residues. CDR3 coding DNA: TGTGCCAGCAGCAAGTGTCGACTAGCGGGGGCCCAGCTAGCCAAAAACATTCAGTACTTC. Translation: CASSKCRLAGAQLAKNIQYF.

V and J are TRBV7-2 and TRBJ1-2; perhaps TRBD1 as D (5 bases). CDR3 length equals 13 residues. The V end lost 4 bases, the J end lost 6 bases, and 12 bases lay between the germline ends. The germline CDR1 and CDR2 sequences are SGHTA and FQGNSA. CDR3 residues: CASSWGRENGYTF. The CDR3 DNA reads as TGTGCCAGCAGCTGGGGGAGGGAAAATGGCTACACCTTC.

The V and J genes are TRBV5-6 and TRBJ1-6; D is unclear. Trimming took off 1 base at V and 10 bases at J, with 15 bases between the two ends. This CDR3 is 15 amino acids long. Per germline, CDR1 SGHDT and CDR2 YYEEEE. CDR3 amino acids: CASSLKNSPISPLHF. In DNA form, the CDR3 reads TGTGCCAGCAGCTTGAAGAACTCTCCTATCTCACCCCTCCACTTT.

The chain is built from TRBV11-2 and TRBJ1-3; perhaps TRBD1 as D (6 bases). Germline CDR1 SGHAT, CDR2 FQNNGV. Trimming shortened V by 5 bases and J by 4 bases, and 9 bases separated the two germline ends. The CDR3 has 13 residues. In DNA form, the CDR3 reads TGTGCCAGCAGCACAGGGTCCGGAAACACCATATATTTT. It is translated as CASSTGSGNTIYF. Using reference TRBV11-2 and TRBJ1-3 for the parts outside the CDR3, the full variable domain is EAGVAQSPRYKIIEKRQSVAFWCNPISGHATLYWYQQILGQGPKLLIQFQNNGVVDDSQLPKDRFSAERLKGVDSTLKIQPAKLEDSAVYLCASSTGSGNTIYFGEGSWLTVV.

The gene calls are TRBV11-3 and TRBJ1-2; D is ambiguous. The CDR3 runs 14 residues. Germline lookup yields CDR1 SGHNT and CDR2 YENEEA. The ends were cut back, 2 bases at V and 4 bases at J, with 11 bases in the middle. The CDR3 loop reads CASSLSRFSYGYTF. The CDR3 DNA follows: TGTGCCAGCAGCTTAAGTAGGTTCAGCTATGGCTACACCTTC.

The chain uses TRBV29-1 and TRBJ2-5; unclear D gene. The CDR3 consists of 12 residues. The ends were cut back, 3 bases at V and 1 base at J, with 6 bases in the middle. Germline assignment: CDR1 SQVTM and CDR2 ANQGSEA. The CDR3 DNA is TGCAGCGTTGACATCGCCCAAGAGACCCAGTACTTC. Translating it yields CSVDIAQETQYF.

The V and J genes are TRBV11-2 and TRBJ2-4, with TRBD1 as a possible D gene (5 bases). The CDR3 has 15 amino acids. V lost 0 bases and J 6 bases, leaving 12 bases between the germline ends. CDR1 SGHAT and CDR2 FQNNGV come from the germline V gene. The chain's CDR3 is CASSLDRLDRNIQYF. CDR3 nucleotide sequence: TGTGCCAGCAGCTTAGACCGACTTGACAGAAACATTCAGTACTTC. The full variable domain, with the rest looked up from reference TRBV11-2 and TRBJ2-4, is EAGVAQSPRYKIIEKRQSVAFWCNPISGHATLYWYQQILGQGPKLLIQFQNNGVVDDSQLPKDRFSAERLKGVDSTLKIQPAKLEDSAVYLCASSLDRLDRNIQYFGAGTRLSVL.

V is TRBV5-1 and J is TRBJ2-3, with D possibly matching TRBD1 (5 bases). The length of the CDR3 is 15 residues. V was pared by 1 base and J by 0 bases, with 9 bases between. Germline CDR1 reads SGHRS; CDR2 reads YFSETQ. This CDR3 is CASSLNQGSTDTQYF. In DNA, the CDR3 is TGCGCCAGCAGCTTGAATCAGGGCAGCACAGATACGCAGTATTTT.

The chain carries TRBV2 and TRBJ1-1, with TRBD1 matching 7 bases. Unmatched junction bases numbered 6, after V lost 6 bases and J lost 11 bases. The CDR3 contains 11 residues. Germline V gives CDR1 SNHLY, CDR2 FYNNEI. The CDR3 nucleotides read TGTGCCAGCAGCCCTCAGGGGGTCGCTTTCTTT. Translation: CASSPQGVAFF.

V and J are TRBV5-4 and TRBJ2-1; 12 bases line up with TRBD2. The V and J ends lost 2 bases and 6 bases, in that order; junction bases with no gene match: 3. Germline V gene data show CDR1 as SGHNT and CDR2 as YYREEE (reference sequence). The CDR3 is made up of 15 amino acids. DNA of the CDR3: TGTGCCAGCAGCTTACTGACTAGCGGGGGCAATGAGCAGTTCTTC. Translating it yields CASSLLTSGGNEQFF.

This sequence joins TRBV6-1 and TRBJ1-2; no clear D. The V gene lost 3 bases and the J gene lost 5 bases, with 7 bases spanning the gap. Germline V gene lookup returns CDR1 MNHNS and CDR2 SASEGT. This CDR3 region has 12 residues. In DNA, the CDR3 is TGTGCCAGCAGTGACAGGCTATATGGCTACACCTTC. Translation gives CASSDRLYGYTF.

The V call is TRBV11-3, the J call TRBJ2-2, with 7 bases identical to TRBD1. CDR3 length: 16 residues. V lost 6 bases, J lost 4 bases, and 11 bases stayed unmatched. CDR1 and CDR2 (germline): SGHNT, YENEEA. The CDR3 sequence is CASRPTGTPSTGELFF. The CDR3 region has the DNA TGTGCCAGCAGACCGACAGGGACCCCCTCCACCGGGGAGCTGTTTTTT.

J is TRBJ1-4 and V is TRBV20-1; 9 nucleotides match TRBD1. CDR1 is DFQATT and CDR2 is SNEGSKA in the germline V gene (reference sequence). V lost 6 bases and J lost 8; bases outside the gene matches: 1. The CDR3 extends over 11 amino acids. The chain's CDR3 is CSAQGAEKLFF. As DNA, the CDR3 is TGCAGTGCACAGGGGGCGGAAAAACTGTTTTTT.

The V call is TRBV27, the J call TRBJ2-3; 10 nucleotides agree with TRBD2. The junction had 5 bases not matched to a gene; V was cut back by 5 bases and J by 6 bases. The CDR3 sequence is 14 residues long. Germline V gives CDR1 MNHEY, CDR2 SMNVEV (reference sequence). The CDR3, as DNA: TGTGCCAGCAGTCCCGGGACTAGCGTGGATACGCAGTATTTT. This translates into CASSPGTSVDTQYF.

The chain uses TRBV3-1 (or the pseudogene TRBV3-2) and TRBJ2-3; tentatively, D is TRBD2 (5 bases). This CDR3 contains 15 residues. V was pared by 4 bases and J by 7 bases, with 18 bases between. CDR1 and CDR2 from the germline V gene are LGHDT and YNNKEL (reference sequence). The CDR3 DNA is TGTGCCAGCAGCCTTAGCGAAGGTCGTGGGAATACGCAGTATTTT. Residues: CASSLSEGRGNTQYF.

The chain carries TRBV18 and TRBJ1-4; 8 bases map to TRBD1. The CDR3 spans 16 residues. Per the germline V gene, CDR1 is KGHSH and CDR2 is LQKENI. The V gene end was trimmed by 0 bases and the J gene end by 7 bases; junction bases not matched to a gene: 7. The CDR3, as DNA: TGTGCCAGCTCACCACCGACAGGGGTATTAGGTGAAAAACTGTTTTTT. Protein product: CASSPPTGVLGEKLFF.